The 12 T cell receptor beta chains below all came from one sample that was sequenced in a study of T cells in Graves' hyperthyroidism and ophthalmopathy. Researchers amplified the TCR beta CDR3 regions from RNA transcripts. With the HTBI primer set, the TCR CDR3 went through a first round of RT-PCR. TCRdb reprocessed the multiplex PCR reads with MiXCR, giving one entry per CDR3 protein. This table holds over 700,000 distinct CDR3 sequences, around 19% found once. Sequencing input: blood. The source of these receptors is a woman in her forties or fifties with Graves' hyperthyroidism that later progressed to Graves' ophthalmopathy.

This clonotype was detected ten times or more. This chain links TRBV11-3 with TRBJ2-3; a possible D gene is TRBD2 (6 bases). With 5 bases removed from V and 8 bases from J, the gap between germline ends came to 17 bases. CDR1 SGHNT and CDR2 YENEEA come from the germline V gene. The CDR3 has 14 residues. CDR3 protein: CASSLGPSGGTQYF. CDR3 nucleotide sequence: TGTGCCAGCAGCCTAGGACCTTCCGGGGGTACGCAGTATTTT.

This clonotype showed up just a few times. This sequence joins TRBV25-1 and TRBJ2-7; 9 positions agree with TRBD1. Germline V lookup: CDR1 MGHDK, CDR2 SYGVNS. The CDR3 runs to 15 residues. Germline trimming cut 2 bases from V and 4 bases from J; bases unmatched to any gene: 6. CDR3 nucleotide sequence: TGTGCCAGCAGTGAAATCGGGACAGGGCGTTACGAGCAGTACTTC. Residues: CASSEIGTGRYEQYF.

This clonotype has a count of ten or more. This CDR3 is CASSQERNQPQHF. The CDR3 region has the DNA TGTGCCAGCAGCCAAGAGCGAAATCAGCCCCAGCATTTT. The V and J genes are TRBV3-1 and TRBJ1-5; no firm D call. Germline V CDR1 and CDR2: LGHDT, YNNKEL (reference sequence). The CDR3 totals 13 residues. Between the trimmed V and J ends, which lost 0 bases and 4 bases, there was a span of 4 bases. The variable domain in full, completed from reference TRBV3-1 and TRBJ1-5, reads DTAVSQTPKYLVTQMGNDKSIKCEQNLGHDTMYWYKQDSKKFLKIMFSYNNKELIINETVPNRFSPKSPDKAHLNLHINSLELGDSAVYFCASSQERNQPQHFGDGTRLSIL.

CDR3: CATSRDLAGGSDTQYF. CDR3 DNA: TGTGCCACCAGCAGAGATCTAGCGGGGGGGTCGGATACGCAGTATTTT. The chain couples TRBV15 to TRBJ2-3; TRBD2 matches at 12 bases. Germline CDR1 LNHNV, CDR2 YYDKDF (reference sequence). This CDR3 comprises 16 residues. V trimming: 0 bases; J trimming: 6 bases; junction bases outside the gene matches: 4.

This clonotype was observed at least ten times. V is TRBV6-5 and J is TRBJ1-1; possible D gene TRBD1, 5 bases. CDR1 and CDR2 (germline): MNHEY, SVGAGI. The CDR3 runs 14 residues. Trimming took 2 bases from V and 4 from J, leaving 11 bases between them. DNA of the CDR3: TGTGCCAGCAGTTACGGGGGAAAGGGCACTGAAGCTTTCTTT. This gives the protein CASSYGGKGTEAFF.

The V call is TRBV10-3, the J call TRBJ2-5; possible D gene TRBD2, 6 bases. With 2 bases removed from V and 14 bases from J, the gap between germline ends came to 24 bases. The V gene's germline CDR1 is ENHRY and CDR2 SYGVKD. There are 15 residues in the CDR3. The CDR3 bases are TGTGCCATCAGTGAGCCCCTGGACACGAACGGAGGGACTTACTTC. Its translation is CAISEPLDTNGGTYF.

This clonotype was seen more than once but under ten times. CDR3 bases: TGCAGTGCCAAAGGACAGGGGGAGGGCGGGGAGCTGTTTTTT. Protein sequence: CSAKGQGEGGELFF. The chain couples TRBV20-1 to TRBJ2-2; 10 nucleotides match TRBD1. Losses at the gene ends were 6 bases for V and 7 bases for J; bases not matched to a gene: 8. The CDR3 runs to 14 residues. Germline CDR1 is DFQATT and CDR2 is SNEGSKA (reference sequence).

This chain joins TRBV4-2 and TRBJ2-6; a weak D match, TRBD1 (6 bases). V was pared by 0 bases and J by 2 bases, with 8 bases between. The CDR3 length is 16 residues. The germline CDR1 and CDR2 sequences are LGHNA and YNFKEQ. The CDR3 DNA is TGTGCCAGCAGCCAAGATGGGGACACTGGGGCCAACGTCCTGACTTTC. Its protein product is CASSQDGDTGANVLTF.

With respect to this clonotype: An end of the junction does not agree with germline; a read error may underlie this. V usage is TRBV2 and J usage is TRBJ2-7, with D possibly TRBD1 on 5 matching bases. The CDR3 sequence is 12 residues long. Germline loops: CDR1 SNHLY, CDR2 FYNNEI. The CDR3 is CRSRASDQEQYF. For the CDR3, the DNA is TGCCGAAGCAGGGCCTCGGATCAGGAGCAGTACTTC.

The table lists this clonotype with a few counts. This chain joins TRBV20-1 and TRBJ1-2; D possibly corresponds to TRBD1 (6 bases). The CDR3 consists of 14 residues. The V end lost 3 bases, the J end lost 4 bases, and 15 bases lay between the germline ends. Germline loops: CDR1 DFQATT, CDR2 SNEGSKA (reference sequence). The CDR3 loop reads CSARGIQGVYGYTF. The CDR3 DNA sequence: TGCAGTGCTAGGGGAATACAGGGAGTCTATGGCTACACCTTC.

This clonotype occurred many times. CDR3 DNA: TGTGCCAGCTCGCCCGGCGTTTCTAACTATGGCTACACCTTC. Protein product: CASSPGVSNYGYTF. The V and J genes are TRBV18 and TRBJ1-2; D is uncertain. The CDR3 covers 14 residues. CDR1 is KGHSH and CDR2 is LQKENI in the germline V gene. The germline V and J ends were trimmed by 6 bases and 0 bases, with 11 bases remaining between them.

This clonotype has more than one count but fewer than ten. This rearrangement joins TRBV19 to TRBJ2-5; 10 bases align to TRBD2. The V gene end was trimmed by 5 bases and the J gene end by 5 bases; junction bases not matched to a gene: 8. CDR1 and CDR2 from the germline V gene are LNHDA and SQIVND (reference sequence). There are 15 residues in the CDR3. DNA for the CDR3: TGTGCCAGTAGTCGTAGCGGGGGGCCTGAGGAGACCCAGTACTTC. Its translation: CASSRSGGPEETQYF.